Listed below are T cell receptor beta chains from one sample, sequenced in a study of blood T cell repertoires in COVID-19. Data came from immunoSEQ multiplex PCR; TCRdb stores just in-frame clones and leaves some out. The sample gives 200,000 to 250,000 clones, roughly 86% of which show up once; less than 3.5% is in the top ten. The specimen was peripheral blood. These receptors were collected from a woman aged 55 to 70 with acute or convalescent COVID-19. The CDR3 runs from the conserved cysteine through the conserved F or W. Fields, in order: clone size, D gene, V gene, J gene, CDR3 DNA, CDR3 protein. A D gene is named only where the DNA matches it firmly. The listing skips clone size in some rows; elsewhere it reads once, few, many or a size class.

abundance: few
d_gene: TRBD1
v_gene: TRBV2
j_gene: TRBJ2-7
CDR3nt: TGTGCCAGCAAGGGACAGGGCACCTACGAGCAGTACTTC
CDR3aa: CASKGQGTYEQYF

abundance: .
d_gene: TRBD1
v_gene: TRBV11-2
j_gene: TRBJ1-4
CDR3nt: TGTGCCAGCAGCTTCGCCGGACAGGTTAATGAAAAACTGTTTTTT
CDR3aa: CASSFAGQVNEKLFF

abundance: .
d_gene: .
v_gene: TRBV28
j_gene: TRBJ1-2
CDR3nt: TGTGCCAGCAGACAATGGGGCGGCTACACCTTC
CDR3aa: CASRQWGGYTF

abundance: .
d_gene: .
v_gene: TRBV28
j_gene: TRBJ1-3
CDR3nt: TGTGCCAGCACCCGGACAGTCTCTGGAAACACCATATATTTT
CDR3aa: CASTRTVSGNTIYF

abundance: .
d_gene: .
v_gene: TRBV9
j_gene: TRBJ1-4
CDR3nt: TGTGCCAGCAGCCCCTACGGACAGTTTGCAACTAATGAAAAACTGTTTTTT
CDR3aa: CASSPYGQFATNEKLFF

abundance: .
d_gene: .
v_gene: TRBV7-3
j_gene: TRBJ1-1
CDR3nt: TGTGCCAGCAGCTTATATTCGGGGGGGTTCACTGAAGCTTTCTTT
CDR3aa: CASSLYSGGFTEAFF

abundance: .
d_gene: .
v_gene: TRBV7-9
j_gene: TRBJ1-5
CDR3nt: TGTGCCAGCAGCTCCGCCCGGACACAGAATCAGCCCCAGCATTTT
CDR3aa: CASSSARTQNQPQHF

abundance: .
d_gene: .
v_gene: TRBV5-4
j_gene: TRBJ2-3
CDR3nt: TGTGCCAGCAGCACCCGCGGGGCACCGGGGACGCAGTATTTT
CDR3aa: CASSTRGAPGTQYF

abundance: .
d_gene: .
v_gene: TRBV19
j_gene: TRBJ2-1
CDR3nt: TGTGCCAGTAGTATCCGGGACTCCAGCTCCTACAATGAGCAGTTCTTC
CDR3aa: CASSIRDSSSYNEQFF

abundance: .
d_gene: .
v_gene: TRBV6-2/TRBV6-3
j_gene: TRBJ2-7
CDR3nt: TGTGCCAGCAGTTACCAGGCTAATATCGAGCAGTACTTC
CDR3aa: CASSYQANIEQYF

abundance: .
d_gene: .
v_gene: TRBV5-1
j_gene: TRBJ2-3
CDR3nt: TGCGCCAGCAGCATGGACGGGGAATTCTGGAGGACAGATACGCAGTATTTT
CDR3aa: CASSMDGEFWRTDTQYF

abundance: once
d_gene: TRBD1
v_gene: TRBV5-8
j_gene: TRBJ1-5
CDR3nt: TGTGCCAGCAGCCGGGACAGGGGGCTTCAGCCCCAGCATTTT
CDR3aa: CASSRDRGLQPQHF

abundance: .
d_gene: TRBD1
v_gene: TRBV19
j_gene: TRBJ2-5
CDR3nt: TGTGCCAGTACTTTCTCCGGGACAGGGGCAAGGGAGACCCAGTACTTC
CDR3aa: CASTFSGTGARETQYF

abundance: .
d_gene: .
v_gene: TRBV4-1
j_gene: TRBJ1-1
CDR3nt: TGCGCCAGCAGCCAAGATTGGCCGACATCCTCTGAAGCTTTCTTT
CDR3aa: CASSQDWPTSSEAFF

abundance: .
d_gene: TRBD2
v_gene: TRBV5-1
j_gene: TRBJ2-5
CDR3nt: TGCGCCACCAGACAGGGTCTTCTAGCGGGAGGAGGAGAGACCCAGTACTTC
CDR3aa: CATRQGLLAGGGETQYF

abundance: .
d_gene: TRBD2
v_gene: TRBV29-1
j_gene: TRBJ2-2
CDR3nt: TGCAGCGTTGAAGGTAGCGGGGTAGAAAACACCGGGGAGCTGTTTTTT
CDR3aa: CSVEGSGVENTGELFF

abundance: .
d_gene: .
v_gene: TRBV7-3
j_gene: TRBJ2-7
CDR3nt: TGTGCCAGCAGCTTATTCGAGCGGAGCGAGCAGTACTTC
CDR3aa: CASSLFERSEQYF

abundance: .
d_gene: .
v_gene: TRBV5-8
j_gene: TRBJ1-2
CDR3nt: TGTGCCAGCAGCTTACAGGGATATGGCTACACCTTC
CDR3aa: CASSLQGYGYTF

abundance: few
d_gene: TRBD1
v_gene: TRBV6-5
j_gene: TRBJ2-7
CDR3nt: TGTGCCAGCAGGAGACAGGGTGACTCCTACGAGCAGTACTTC
CDR3aa: CASRRQGDSYEQYF

abundance: .
d_gene: TRBD1
v_gene: TRBV19
j_gene: TRBJ1-2
CDR3nt: TGTGCCAGTAGTATTCGCGGACAGGGAGATGGCTACACCTTC
CDR3aa: CASSIRGQGDGYTF

abundance: .
d_gene: TRBD2
v_gene: TRBV27
j_gene: TRBJ2-7
CDR3nt: TGTGCCAGCAGTTCGGGACTAGTCCCAGTCGAGCAGTACTTC
CDR3aa: CASSSGLVPVEQYF

abundance: .
d_gene: .
v_gene: TRBV18
j_gene: TRBJ1-1
CDR3nt: TGTGCCAGCTCACAAGAAAAGACAGGCACACTGAACACTGAAGCTTTCTTT
CDR3aa: CASSQEKTGTLNTEAFF

abundance: .
d_gene: TRBD1
v_gene: TRBV14
j_gene: TRBJ1-2
CDR3nt: TGTGCCAGCAGCGGTGACAGGGGCAACTATGGCTACACCTTC
CDR3aa: CASSGDRGNYGYTF

abundance: .
d_gene: TRBD1
v_gene: TRBV2
j_gene: TRBJ1-1
CDR3nt: TGTGCCAGCGAAGAGCGTACAGGGGACACTGAAGCTTTCTTT
CDR3aa: CASEERTGDTEAFF

abundance: .
d_gene: .
v_gene: TRBV28
j_gene: TRBJ1-1
CDR3nt: TGTGCCAGCAGTTTCCAGAGGGGGGGGATTACTGAAGCTTTCTTT
CDR3aa: CASSFQRGGITEAFF

abundance: .
d_gene: .
v_gene: TRBV9
j_gene: TRBJ2-3
CDR3nt: TGTGCCAGCAGCCCGAGGCCCACAGATACGCAGTATTTT
CDR3aa: CASSPRPTDTQYF

abundance: .
d_gene: .
v_gene: TRBV27
j_gene: TRBJ2-1
CDR3nt: TGTGCCAGCAGGGACTATTCCTACAATGAGCAGTTCTTC
CDR3aa: CASRDYSYNEQFF